A single sample gave rise to the 30 T cell receptor beta chains below, sequenced in a study of molecular identifiers for immune sequencing clone quantification (dated by TCRdb to the late 2010s). The library relied on PCR. Sequencing used an Illumina HiSeq 4000. TCRdb trimmed public reads at Q25 via fastp, called clones via MiXCR and kept in-frame beta chains. Every distinct CDR3 protein forms one entry, paired with its most common genes and DNA. The sample table holds roughly 86,000 distinct CDR3 sequences, of which under 20% were seen once. The ten largest account for around 0.8% of the sample. The material sequenced was naive CD8+ T cells from blood, with Jurkat cell RNA spiked in. Taken with the paper, the label for cell subset or site translates to: FACS-sorted CD8+CD4-CCR7+CD45RA+ naive T cells. The receptor source for this set is a human donor in good health. Some libraries in this study had Jurkat cell RNA spiked in.

At least ten counts were recorded for this clonotype. The rearrangement uses TRBV2 and TRBJ2-2; 7 nucleotides align to TRBD2. Germline V gives CDR1 SNHLY, CDR2 FYNNEI. J lost 2 bases, V lost 5 bases, and 8 bases had no gene match. CDR3 length: 16 amino acids. CDR3 DNA sequence: TGTGCCAGCAGTCGGCTAGCGGACCTTAACACCGGGGAGCTGTTTTTT. The encoded protein is CASSRLADLNTGELFF.

This clonotype appeared a few times. A much more abundant neighbour one base away suggests this may be a read error. V is TRBV28 and J is TRBJ2-1, with D hard to call. V lost 2 bases to trimming and J lost 8 bases, with 7 bases between them. Germline CDR1 and CDR2: MDHEN and SYDVKM. This CDR3 is built from 12 residues. Written as DNA, the CDR3 is TGTGCCAGCAGTTTAAGCGACGATGAGCAGTTCTTC. Translated: CASSLSDDEQFF.

Details on this clonotype: A read error may be the cause here, since a much bigger clone is one base away. The CDR3 does not close with the conserved phenylalanine or tryptophan, likely indicating a read error. The chain links TRBV7-2 to TRBJ2-7, with no clear D. The length of the CDR3 is 12 residues. Trimming shortened V by 4 bases and J by 4 bases, and 8 bases separated the two germline ends. Germline CDR1 and CDR2: SGHTA and FQGNSA. CDR3 nucleotides: TGTGCCAGCAGCTCCCTGCGGTACGAGCAGTACTTA. Amino acid sequence: CASSSLRYEQYL.

This clonotype was observed a few times. The chain recombines TRBV21-1 with TRBJ1-6; the D call in the table, TRBD1, was not verified against the DNA. TRBV21-1 is labeled a pseudogene. The CDR3 covers 17 residues. The CDR3 loop is CASSKGQGEGTESPLHF. The CDR3 coding sequence is TGTGCCAGCAGCAAGGGACAGGGAGAAGGGACTGAGTCACCCCTCCACTTT.

Note on this clonotype: Given a much more abundant clone one base away, this may be a read error. This chain joins TRBV27 and TRBJ2-7, with no clear D. Germline values: CDR1 MNHEY, CDR2 SMNVEV (reference sequence). V dropped 3 bases and J dropped 9 bases, with 15 bases sitting between them. The CDR3 is made up of 13 amino acids. This CDR3 reads CASSFGPELGQYF. In DNA form, the CDR3 reads TGTGCCAGCAGTTTTGGACCCGAACTCGGGCAGTACTTC.

The rearrangement uses TRBV5-1 and TRBJ1-4; D is perhaps TRBD1 (5 bases). Trimming removed 3 bases from V and 10 bases from J, with 7 bases in between. This CDR3 contains 11 residues. Germline CDR1 is SGHRS and CDR2 is YFSETQ. The DNA of the CDR3 is TGCGCCAGCAGCTCTGGGACAAAACTGTTTTTT. It codes for CASSSGTKLFF.

There are many counts of this clonotype. The J gene is TRBJ2-6, the V gene TRBV7-6; D unclear. Trimming took off 6 bases at V and 0 bases at J, with 12 bases between the two ends. The CDR3 has 16 residues. Looked up from germline, CDR1 is SGHVS and CDR2 is FNYEAQ. The CDR3 here is CASRPSSDSGANVLTF. The CDR3 DNA sequence: TGTGCCAGCAGGCCCAGTTCCGACTCTGGGGCCAACGTCCTGACTTTC.

There are many counts of this clonotype. The CDR3 protein is CASSIALAGRYNEQFF. The CDR3 region has the DNA TGCGCCAGCAGCATAGCTCTTGCGGGCCGCTACAATGAGCAGTTCTTC. The chain has TRBV5-1 and TRBJ2-1; perhaps TRBD2 as D (5 bases). The CDR3 runs to 16 residues. V was pared by 4 bases and J by 3 bases, with 17 bases between. In germline, CDR1 is SGHRS, CDR2 YFSETQ.

This clonotype was seen ten or more times. This chain uses TRBV5-6 with TRBJ2-7; 8 positions agree with TRBD1. Germline assignment: CDR1 SGHDT and CDR2 YYEEEE. V gave up 2 bases and J gave up 7 bases; unmatched junction bases: 11. The CDR3 sequence is 15 residues long. The CDR3 DNA reads TGTGCCAGCAGCTTTTCGGACAGGGCCACGTCGGAGCAGTACTTC. It is translated as CASSFSDRATSEQYF.

Ten or more counts support this clonotype. This rearrangement joins TRBV11-2 to TRBJ1-2, with D possibly TRBD1 on 5 matching bases. V was cut by 5 bases and J by 3 bases, with 10 bases left in between. CDR1 and CDR2 (germline): SGHAT, FQNNGV. This CDR3 has 13 residues. The CDR3 DNA reads TGTGCCAGCAGCCCGACAGACTACTATGGCTACACCTTC. Residues: CASSPTDYYGYTF.

The sample holds many counts of this clonotype. The V and J genes are TRBV7-2 and TRBJ2-6; TRBD2 matches at 7 bases. CDR1 is SGHTA and CDR2 is FQGNSA in the germline V gene. This CDR3 is 17 amino acids long. The V gene end was trimmed by 5 bases and the J gene end by 3 bases; junction bases not matched to a gene: 10. DNA of the CDR3: TGTGCCAGCAGCCAAGTGCCCGCGGGGGTTGGGGCCAACGTCCTGACTTTC. Translated, it gives CASSQVPAGVGANVLTF.

This clonotype was detected many times. The genes are TRBV27 and TRBJ2-7, with 8 nucleotides matching TRBD1. The length of the CDR3 is 14 residues. Germline loops: CDR1 MNHEY, CDR2 SMNVEV (reference sequence). J was trimmed by 4 bases and V by 5 bases; bases with no gene match: 7. In DNA, the CDR3 is TGTGCCAGCAGTATAGACAGGGGTGGATACGAGCAGTACTTC. Its protein product is CASSIDRGGYEQYF.

About this clonotype: This may come from a read error, since a much larger clone is one base off. The CDR3 end shows no conserved phenylalanine or tryptophan, and so a read error is likely. CDR3 nucleotide sequence: TGTGCCAGCAGCACGTCAACAGGGGTTCCTGAAGCTTTCTCT. Protein: CASSTSTGVPEAFS. The chain uses TRBV12-3 or TRBV12-4 and TRBJ1-1, with 7 nucleotides matching TRBD1. The trim removed 6 bases at V and 6 bases at J, leaving 10 bases unmatched. This CDR3 comprises 14 residues.

About this clonotype: A single base separates this from a much larger clone, so it may be a read error. This chain links TRBV6-2 or TRBV6-3 with TRBJ2-1, with no clear D. The V gene's germline CDR1 is MNHEY and CDR2 SVGEGT. The V gene lost 2 bases and the J gene lost 5 bases, with 16 bases spanning the gap. The CDR3 loop spans 16 amino acids. CDR3 in DNA: TGTGCCAGCAGTTACGTCAGCGTTTTAAGGGACAATGAGCAGTTCTTC. Its translation is CASSYVSVLRDNEQFF.

This clonotype came up many times. This chain connects TRBV12-3 or TRBV12-4 to TRBJ2-4; a possible D gene is TRBD1 (5 bases). There are 16 residues in the CDR3. The V gene lost 7 bases and the J gene lost 8 bases, with 24 bases spanning the gap. CDR3 DNA sequence: TGTGCCAGCACCCATGACAGATCAGCGCCTCCGGACATTCAGTACTTC. This translates into CASTHDRSAPPDIQYF.

CDR3 DNA sequence: TGCAGTGCTAATCCCCCGGGACAGCCCCAGCATTTT. It is translated as CSANPPGQPQHF. The rearrangement joins TRBV20-1 to TRBJ1-5; unclear D gene. V lost 4 bases to trimming and J lost 7 bases, with 11 bases between them. The CDR3 has 12 amino acids. The germline gives CDR1 DFQATT, CDR2 SNEGSKA (reference sequence).

To note about this clonotype: Possible read error: a much larger clone is one base away. Lacking the conserved final phenylalanine or tryptophan, this CDR3 likely reflects a read error. V usage is TRBV14 and J usage is TRBJ2-1, with TRBD1 matching over 8 bases. CDR1 is SGHDN and CDR2 is FVKESK in the germline V gene. This CDR3 region has 12 residues. Trimming removed 4 bases from V and 7 bases from J; junction bases left unmatched: 0. This chain's CDR3 is CASSRTGNEQFS. The CDR3 DNA reads TGTGCCAGCAGCCGGACAGGGAATGAGCAGTTCTCC.

This clonotype was seen repeatedly, ten times or more. V and J are TRBV7-2 and TRBJ1-1; tentative D call: TRBD1 (5 bases). CDR1 SGHTA and CDR2 FQGNSA come from the germline V gene. This CDR3 contains 13 residues. V lost 0 bases and J lost 7, with 9 bases in between. The CDR3 protein is CASSLALGDEAFF. In DNA, the CDR3 is TGTGCCAGCAGCTTAGCGCTGGGGGATGAAGCTTTCTTT.

The sample holds many counts of this clonotype. This chain uses TRBV6-2 or TRBV6-3 with TRBJ2-7; possibly TRBD2 for D (5 bases). Trimming left V 10 bases short and J 0 bases short, with 16 bases between. CDR3 length equals 14 residues. Germline V CDR1 and CDR2: MNHEY, SVGEGT. The CDR3 loop reads CAIRTAGASYEQYF. CDR3 sequence (DNA): TGTGCCATCCGAACGGCGGGCGCCTCCTACGAGCAGTACTTC.

There are many counts of this clonotype. The V gene is TRBV7-9, the J gene TRBJ2-1, with TRBD2 as a possible D gene (5 bases). Deletions cut 0 bases from V and 14 bases from J, with 14 bases between. Per the germline V gene, CDR1 is SEHNR and CDR2 is FQNEAQ (reference sequence). CDR3 length: 13 residues. In DNA, the CDR3 is TGTGCCAGCAGCTTAGCCTTCCAGGACTCGGAGTTCTTC. This sequence encodes CASSLAFQDSEFF.

This chain links TRBV7-2 with TRBJ2-3; the D gene is possibly TRBD2 (6 bases). The length of the CDR3 is 17 residues. V was trimmed by 5 bases and J by 0 bases, leaving 18 bases between them. CDR1 SGHTA and CDR2 FQGNSA come from the germline V gene. The CDR3 bases are TGTGCCAGCAGCACCAGTGGTAGCGGCTCTAGCACAGATACGCAGTATTTT. Translated, it gives CASSTSGSGSSTDTQYF.

Remarks on this clonotype: A read error may be the cause here, since a much bigger clone is one base away. CDR3 coding DNA: TGTGCCATCAGTGAATCCGGGGCAGGGTATAGTTCACCCCTCCACTTT. Translation: CAISESGAGYSSPLHF. The chain employs TRBV10-3 and TRBJ1-6; possibly TRBD1 for D (5 bases). Germline-derived CDR1 and CDR2 are ENHRY and SYGVKD. The CDR3 covers 16 residues.

On this clonotype itself: A read error may explain this, as a much larger clone is one base away. The chain has TRBV12-3 or TRBV12-4 and TRBJ1-3, with a possible D match to TRBD1 (5 bases). The CDR3 length is 16 residues. The CDR3 region has the DNA TGTGCCAGCAGTTTAATTGGGGGTTCAGAAGGAAACACCACATATTTT. Protein: CASSLIGGSEGNTTYF.

Details on this clonotype: A much more abundant neighbour one base away suggests this may be a read error. The V and J genes are TRBV7-2 and TRBJ2-2; 10 bases are shared with TRBD2. The CDR3 consists of 17 residues. V dropped 2 bases and J dropped 6; count of bases not matched to a gene: 9. The germline V gene has CDR1 SGHTA and CDR2 FQGNSA. CDR3 coding DNA: TGTGCCAGCAGCTTACTTCTAGCGGGGGCCGACGCCGGGGAGCTGTTTTTT. It specifies CASSLLLAGADAGELFF.

This chain uses TRBV25-1 with TRBJ2-1; D call uncertain. Germline V gives CDR1 MGHDK, CDR2 SYGVNS. The CDR3 is made up of 14 amino acids. Trimming pared 1 base from V and 7 bases from J, leaving 11 bases between. The CDR3 DNA reads as TGTGCCAGCAGTGAATTAGCTCCCCGGAATGAGCAGTTCTTC. This sequence encodes CASSELAPRNEQFF.

This clonotype was found many times. CDR3 protein: CASSQDDGPYEQYF. CDR3 nucleotide sequence: TGTGCCAGCAGCCAAGATGACGGTCCCTACGAGCAGTACTTC. The rearrangement links TRBV14 to TRBJ2-7; D is uncertain. The CDR3 sequence is 14 residues long. V gave up 0 bases and J gave up 2 bases, with 8 bases separating them. CDR1 and CDR2 from the germline V gene are SGHDN and FVKESK.

This clonotype has a count of ten or more. V and J are TRBV19 and TRBJ1-2; D may be TRBD1 (5 bases). Trimming took 6 bases from V and 8 from J, leaving 13 bases between them. The CDR3 sequence is 12 residues long. Germline loops: CDR1 LNHDA, CDR2 SQIVND (reference sequence). Written as DNA, the CDR3 is TGTGCCAGTAGCCCAGGAGGGGAAGGCTACACCTTC. This translates into CASSPGGEGYTF.

This clonotype was detected many times. The chain combines TRBV6-1 with TRBJ2-2, with D possibly called TRBD1 or TRBD2 (5 bases each). The CDR3 is 14 residues long. The ends were cut back, 10 bases at V and 0 bases at J, with 12 bases in the middle. Germline-derived CDR1 and CDR2 are MNHNS and SASEGT. CDR3 sequence (DNA): TGTGCCACCTCATGGGGGACGAACACCGGGGAGCTGTTTTTT. This gives the protein CATSWGTNTGELFF.

As to this clonotype: A much larger clone is a single base away; this may be a read error. The chain has TRBV3-2 and TRBJ1-2. TRBV3-2 is designated a pseudogene. The CDR3 consists of 10 residues. The CDR3 sequence: CASRRYGHTF. The CDR3 DNA reads TGTGCCAGCAGGAGGTATGGCCACACCTTC.

This clonotype was recorded only once. This CDR3 is missing its conserved last phenylalanine or tryptophan, likely due to a read error. The chain has TRBV7-6 and TRBJ2-3; 8 positions agree with TRBD1. CDR1 SGHVS and CDR2 FNYEAQ come from the germline V gene. CDR3 length equals 16 residues. CDR3 sequence: CASSLVGGQVADMQYS. For the CDR3, the DNA is TGTGCCAGCAGCTTAGTTGGGGGACAGGTCGCAGATATGCAGTATTCT.